The 8 T cell receptor beta chains listed next were all sequenced from one sample in a study of blood T cell repertoires in COVID-19. TCRdb's table, derived via immunoSEQ multiplex PCR, lists solely in-frame clones and lacks some. The sample has more than 300,000 clones, 80% to 90% seen once. Sample: peripheral blood. These receptors were obtained from a woman aged 30 to 39 with COVID-19, enrolled during active disease.

V usage is TRBV5-4 and J usage is TRBJ1-6; D remains ambiguous. Germline-derived CDR1 and CDR2 are SGHNT and YYREEE (reference sequence). The CDR3 has 13 amino acids. Trimming shortened V by 0 bases and J by 8 bases, and 6 bases separated the two germline ends. CDR3 sequence: CASSLAADSPLHF. DNA for the CDR3: TGTGCCAGCAGCTTGGCAGCGGATTCACCCCTCCACTTT.

The rearrangement links TRBV7-2 to TRBJ2-7; 13 bases are shared with TRBD2. The germline gives CDR1 SGHTA, CDR2 FQGNSA. The CDR3 spans 14 residues. V was pared by 6 bases and J by 5 bases, with 4 bases of the junction left unmatched. The CDR3 sequence: CASRLAGGTHEQYF. DNA of the CDR3: TGTGCCAGCAGACTAGCGGGAGGGACCCACGAGCAGTACTTC. Variable domain in full (rest from reference TRBV7-2 and TRBJ2-7): GAGVSQSPSNKVTEKGKDVELRCDPISGHTALYWYRQSLGQGLEFLIYFQGNSAPDKSGLPSDRFSAERTGGSVSTLTIQRTQQEDSAVYLCASRLAGGTHEQYFGPGTRLTVT.

The gene calls are TRBV5-4 and TRBJ2-3; TRBD2 matches 12 bases. The ends lost 3 bases at V and 3 bases at J; junction bases unmatched: 8. Germline V CDR1 and CDR2: SGHNT, YYREEE (reference sequence). CDR3 length: 17 residues. The CDR3 loop reads CASSSIPTSGRTDTQYF. Written as DNA, the CDR3 is TGTGCCAGCAGCTCCATCCCCACTAGCGGGAGGACAGATACGCAGTATTTT.

The J gene is TRBJ2-2, the V gene TRBV2, with 7 bases matching TRBD1. Germline trimming cut 6 bases from V and 5 bases from J; bases unmatched to any gene: 12. CDR3 size: 16 residues. Germline CDR1 reads SNHLY; CDR2 reads FYNNEI. CDR3 protein: CASSGSGTVITGELFF. The DNA of the CDR3 is TGTGCCAGCAGCGGATCCGGGACAGTGATAACCGGGGAGCTGTTTTTT. The full variable domain, completed using reference TRBV2 and TRBJ2-2, is EPEVTQTPSHQVTQMGQEVILRCVPISNHLYFYWYRQILGQKVEFLVSFYNNEISEKSEIFDDQFSVERPDGSNFTLKIRSTKLEDSAMYFCASSGSGTVITGELFFGEGSRLTVL.

The chain employs TRBV11-2 and TRBJ2-7, with 8 bases aligning to TRBD2. V was clipped by 1 base and J by 7 bases; unmatched bases: 3. Germline V gives CDR1 SGHAT, CDR2 FQNNGV. The CDR3 is 13 residues long. The CDR3 protein is CASSLVLAGEQYF. In DNA form, the CDR3 reads TGTGCCAGCAGCTTAGTTTTAGCGGGAGAGCAGTACTTC.

The chain combines TRBV4-2 with TRBJ2-7, with 9 positions matching TRBD1. Trimming at V came to 2 bases and at J to 6 bases, leaving 8 bases not matched to a gene. This CDR3 region has 15 residues. Germline-derived CDR1 and CDR2 are LGHNA and YNFKEQ. The CDR3 DNA follows: TGTGCCAGCAGCCAACCTCGGACAGGGGTTTTCGAGCAGTACTTC. This sequence encodes CASSQPRTGVFEQYF.

The chain combines TRBV19 with TRBJ1-5; no definite D call. The CDR3 loop spans 14 amino acids. Germline CDR1 LNHDA, CDR2 SQIVND (reference sequence). The V gene lost 5 bases and the J gene lost 4 bases, with 12 bases spanning the gap. CDR3 DNA sequence: TGTGCCAGTAGTGAGGCCGGCGGGAATCAGCCCCAGCATTTT. This encodes CASSEAGGNQPQHF.

The rearrangement links TRBV2 to TRBJ2-1, with D tentatively TRBD1 (5 bases). CDR3 size: 11 residues. Trimming cost V 6 bases and J 5 bases, with 5 bases left between them. Germline V gene lookup returns CDR1 SNHLY and CDR2 FYNNEI. CDR3 region: CASSRDNEQFF. As DNA, the CDR3 is TGTGCCAGCAGCAGGGACAATGAGCAGTTCTTC.